The following is a TCR beta chain sequence with its context. Produced via immunoSEQ multiplex PCR; TCRdb's table is partial and in-frame only. This table holds roughly 30,000 clones, about nine tenths found once. This specimen belongs to a study of T cell changes during pregnancy in multiple sclerosis. This CDR3 spans 17 amino acids. This sequence joins TRBV21-1 and TRBJ2-5; TRBD2 is the table's D call and was not checked against the DNA. TRBV21-1 is deemed a pseudogene. The sample in question was CD4+ T cells from peripheral blood mononuclear cells, obtained in the first trimester of pregnancy. The source is a female donor in good health, enrolled as a control in a pregnancy study. This CDR3 is CASIRPLQTSGEETQYF. In DNA form, the CDR3 reads TGTGCCAGCATAAGGCCCCTCCAGACTAGCGGGGAAGAGACCCAGTACTTC.